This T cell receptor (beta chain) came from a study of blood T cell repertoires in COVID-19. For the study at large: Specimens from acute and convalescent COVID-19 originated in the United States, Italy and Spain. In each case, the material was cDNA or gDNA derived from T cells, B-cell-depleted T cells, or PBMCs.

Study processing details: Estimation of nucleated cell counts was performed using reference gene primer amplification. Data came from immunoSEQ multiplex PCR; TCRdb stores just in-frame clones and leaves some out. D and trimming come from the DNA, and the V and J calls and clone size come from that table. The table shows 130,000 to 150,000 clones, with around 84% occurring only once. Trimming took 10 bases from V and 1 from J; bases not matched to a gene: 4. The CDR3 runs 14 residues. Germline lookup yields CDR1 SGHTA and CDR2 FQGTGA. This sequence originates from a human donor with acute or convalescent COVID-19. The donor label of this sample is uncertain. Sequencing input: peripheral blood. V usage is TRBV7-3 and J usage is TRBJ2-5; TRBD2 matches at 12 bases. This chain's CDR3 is CATATSGSQETQYF. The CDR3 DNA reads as TGTGCCACCGCGACTAGCGGGAGCCAAGAGACCCAGTACTTC.